Sequencing of this TCR beta chain was carried out in a study of regulatory T cells in long-lasting Graves disease. TCR beta libraries were built with iRepertoire HTBI primers and Arm-PCR of CDR3 regions. TCRdb reanalysed the multiplex PCR reads using MiXCR and keeps one entry per CDR3 protein. The table shows hundreds of thousands of distinct CDR3 sequences, with roughly 20% occurring only once. Time point in this sample: persistent/refractory GD, antithyroid drugs over 5 years with positive TRAb. PBMCs were the source of the RNA used for TCR sequencing. Trimming removed 7 bases from V and 0 bases from J, with 9 bases in between. Germline CDR1 SQVTM, CDR2 ANQGSEA. This CDR3 has 12 residues. In its sample, this clonotype was seen many times.

The chain couples TRBV29-1 to TRBJ1-2; D gene uncertain. Source: peripheral blood mononuclear cells (PBMCs), taken when the disease was refractory, from a patient treated with antithyroid drugs. The receptor was derived from a female donor with Graves disease. Written as DNA, the CDR3 is TGCAGCGCAAGTACTACTAACTATGGCTACACCTTC. Translation gives CSASTTNYGYTF.